The T cell receptor (beta chain) under discussion was sequenced for a study of T cells after yellow fever vaccination. J was trimmed by 7 bases and V by 4 bases; bases with no gene match: 7. Per the germline V gene, CDR1 is SEHNR and CDR2 is FQNEAQ (reference sequence). The CDR3 contains 13 residues. Only a few counts were recorded for this clonotype. Its specificity is unknown. They built TCR cDNA with 5'RACE template switching, a step that put in a universal primer site and UMIs. Using its own MiXCR run on the 5' RACE reads, TCRdb lists one record per CDR3 protein. Among tens of thousands of distinct CDR3 sequences, roughly 7.4% were seen once, and the ten largest hold 30% to 40%. The study's findings and limits: Researchers noted that a small share of clonotypes showed up in both CD4 and CD8 compartments. Post-booster samples contained most primary-vaccination clones (about 95% CD4, 88% CD8).

This sequence originates from a man younger than 35 who received the YFV17D yellow fever vaccine. This chain joins TRBV7-9 and TRBJ2-7; 7 bases line up with TRBD1. The starting material was CD8+ T cells sorted from PBMCs, obtained on the day of the first yellow fever vaccination. The chain's CDR3 is CASSSKQGWEQYF. CDR3 nucleotide sequence: TGTGCCAGCAGCTCCAAACAGGGGTGGGAGCAGTACTTC.